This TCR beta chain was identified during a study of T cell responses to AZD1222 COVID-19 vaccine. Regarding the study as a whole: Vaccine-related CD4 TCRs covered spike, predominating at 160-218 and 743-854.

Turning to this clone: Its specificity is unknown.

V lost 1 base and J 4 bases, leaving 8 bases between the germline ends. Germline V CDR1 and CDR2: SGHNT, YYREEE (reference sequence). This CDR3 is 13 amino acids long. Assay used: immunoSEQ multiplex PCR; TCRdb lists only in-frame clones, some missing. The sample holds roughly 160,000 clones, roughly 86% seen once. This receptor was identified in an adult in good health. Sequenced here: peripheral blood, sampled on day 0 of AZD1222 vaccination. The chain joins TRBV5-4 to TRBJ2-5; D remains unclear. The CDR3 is CASSLLPIETQYF. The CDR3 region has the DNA TGTGCCAGCAGCTTGCTCCCAATAGAGACCCAGTACTTC.